What follows is one T cell receptor (beta chain) and its context. The antigen is undetermined. Germline-derived CDR1 and CDR2 are SGHTA and FQGNSA. This CDR3 contains 18 residues. Trimming took off 5 bases at V and 3 bases at J, with 26 bases between the two ends. Assay used: immunoSEQ multiplex PCR; TCRdb lists only in-frame clones, some missing. The sample has under 150,000 clones, 92% seen once. This specimen belongs to a study of T cell responses to AZD1222 COVID-19 vaccine. Notes on the study in general: Females outnumbered males among donors, who were mostly white British; clonal diversity was possibly underestimated.

This chain links TRBV7-2 with TRBJ2-7; tentatively, D is TRBD2 (5 bases). This TCR came from an adult in good health. The specimen comprised peripheral blood, sampled on day 0 of AZD1222 vaccination. CDR3 amino acids: CASSPSIGGPTEFYEQYF. The DNA for the CDR3 is TGTGCCAGCAGCCCTAGTATAGGCGGGCCCACCGAATTCTACGAGCAGTACTTC.